This T cell receptor beta chain is from a study of identifying expanded T cells in peripheral blood (dated by TCRdb to between 2019 and 2020). Broadly, across the study: Technical replicates were generated by sequencing separate aliquots of the same genomic DNA pool, and four replicates were compared pairwise. Summary of the overall study and its limitations: It was expected by the authors that biological variance in healthy repertoires might increase further over much longer intervals, such as months to years. Across all healthy donors, variance in clone template counts between two-week samples was found to increase significantly with total template count. Approximately 1.1 differentially abundant clones were flagged by the binomial model between technical replicates, whereas about 15 and 19 were flagged over approximately two weeks and four weeks, respectively. Across all healthy-donor time intervals, the beta-binomial model significantly cut both the number of clones called differentially abundant and the false-positive rate.

The immunoSEQ Assay, which uses bias-controlled multiplex PCR amplification of genomic DNA, was used to profile TCRbeta CDR3 regions. From the authors' description of their analysis: To quantify the absolute abundance of each unique TCRbeta CDR3 region, the sequences were collapsed and filtered. Differential abundance was tested with two models: a binomial (Fisher-equivalent) model and a beta-binomial model that adds time-dependent variance fitted from healthy donors. Clones with fewer than 5 combined templates were removed, and differential abundance was called for clones with a Benjamini-Hochberg FDR below 0.01. Using the form v = (b*log(k)+a)^2, the beta-binomial variance was modeled as a function of the total template count across the two samples. As stored in TCRdb, this immuneACCESS dataset retains in-frame rearrangements with V and J assigned. A fraction of the clones does not appear; measured against another copy, unresolved V genes explain less than half of the discrepancy, and the remainder lacks a known reason. The V and J calls and clone size come from that table; D and trimming were worked out from the DNA. The sample table holds tens of thousands of clones, of which approximately 85% were seen once. The top ten clones comprise under 6.5% of the sample.

CDR3 length: 12 amino acids, cysteine to phenylalanine. CDR3 DNA is the only sequence kept; it has 36 bases, read in frame from the first base. Trimming at the junction amounts to 5 bases on V and 9 bases on J, and the germline ends lie 8 bases apart. Reading the germline V gene (reference sequence) gives CDR1 PRHDT and CDR2 FYEKMQ. No immune events, such as infections, were documented for the healthy donors during the collection period. Time-dependent variance in a beta-binomial model of T-cell clone differential abundance was calibrated using healthy-donor blood repertoires as a training cohort. The training cohort was composed of some ten healthy donors, 3 female and 7 male. On average the donors were approximately 42 years old, and their ages spanned roughly 29 to 70 years. Obtained from a commercial supplier, whole blood was collected from each healthy donor at three time points set around two weeks apart. For immunosequencing, genomic DNA was extracted from unsorted whole blood.

This clone has only a few counts. Its antigen is unknown. Base quality data are lacking; no much larger clone is found one base away. Source material: blood. The clonotype comes from a person between 18 and 70 years old in good health. The V gene is TRBV13 and the J gene is TRBJ1-6; the D gene remains uncertain. At the DNA level, the sequence is TGTGCCAGCAGCGCCTTGGGTTCACCCCTCCACTTT. Translated, it reads CASSALGSPLHF.